Here is one T cell receptor beta chain with its context. Per the germline V gene, CDR1 is SGHVS and CDR2 is FNYEAQ. V lost 3 bases, J lost 4 bases, and 6 bases stayed unmatched. The CDR3 covers 15 residues. The table came from immunoSEQ multiplex PCR; TCRdb's copy has only in-frame clones and leaves some out. There are over 65,000 clones in the sample; approximately 80% occur only once, and around 21% lies in the top ten. The entry originates in a study of T cell responses to AZD1222 COVID-19 vaccine. The chain is built from TRBV7-6 and TRBJ1-3; 7 bases are a match to TRBD1. This receptor was obtained from an adult in good health. The input for sequencing was peripheral blood, taken on day 0 of AZD1222 vaccination. CDR3 sequence reads: CASSFSTGVGNTIYF. The CDR3 region has the DNA TGTGCCAGCAGCTTCTCTACAGGGGTCGGAAACACCATATATTTT.